Below are 6 T cell receptor beta chains sequenced from a single sample in a study of shared clonotypes between healthy human individuals. Repertoires were generated with immunoSEQ multiplex PCR, while TCRdb's copy carries only in-frame clones and drops some. This table has 2 million to 2.5 million clones, almost 96% appearing once. Sequenced material: naive CD4+ T cells sorted from blood. The subset is: CD45RA+ positively selected. These receptors came from a young man in good health.

V and J are TRBV28 and TRBJ1-2; TRBD1 aligns across 8 bases. Germline CDR1 is MDHEN and CDR2 is SYDVKM. The CDR3 contains 15 residues. V lost 7 bases, J lost 8 bases, and 15 bases stayed unmatched. CDR3 nucleotide sequence: TGTGCCAGCACTCCTAGGGACAGGCCGACCAGGGGCTACACCTTC. Translated, it gives CASTPRDRPTRGYTF.

The J gene is TRBJ1-2, the V gene TRBV30; D unresolved. V lost 4 bases, J lost 4 bases, and 7 bases lay in between. CDR3 size: 11 residues. Germline CDR1 and CDR2: GTSNPN and SVGIG (reference sequence). The CDR3 bases are TGTGCCTGGAATACCCTCTATGGCTACACCTTC. It specifies CAWNTLYGYTF.

This rearrangement joins TRBV28 to TRBJ2-1, with 8 bases fitting TRBD1. This CDR3 contains 15 residues. V trimming: 7 bases; J trimming: 4 bases; junction bases outside the gene matches: 9. The germline V gene has CDR1 MDHEN and CDR2 SYDVKM. CDR3 in DNA: TGTGCCAGCACCATCACAGGGGGTGCTTACAATGAGCAGTTCTTC. Translating gives CASTITGGAYNEQFF.

The chain uses TRBV5-4 and TRBJ2-7, with TRBD1 identical over 10 bases. Germline V gene lookup returns CDR1 SGHNT and CDR2 YYREEE (reference sequence). The CDR3 totals 15 residues. V was clipped by 4 bases and J by 2 bases; unmatched bases: 6. The CDR3, as DNA: TGTGCCAGCAGCCCCGGACAGGGGGAAACCTACGAGCAGTACTTC. Translation gives CASSPGQGETYEQYF.

The V call is TRBV30, the J call TRBJ1-1, with D unclear. The CDR3 consists of 15 residues. Germline CDR1 GTSNPN, CDR2 SVGIG (reference sequence). V was pared by 0 bases and J by 0 bases, with 11 bases between. Here the CDR3 reads CAWSVEAGMNTEAFF. CDR3 nucleotides: TGTGCCTGGAGTGTAGAAGCAGGTATGAACACTGAAGCTTTCTTT.

The chain combines TRBV5-4 with TRBJ2-2; D is ambiguous. Germline lookup yields CDR1 SGHNT and CDR2 YYREEE (reference sequence). This CDR3 has 16 residues. V shed 1 base and J shed 7 bases, with 17 bases lying between them. CDR3 nucleotide sequence: TGTGCCAGCAGCTTGATTTGGGGAACTAACGGCGGGGAGCTGTTTTTT. It yields the protein CASSLIWGTNGGELFF. The full variable domain, in which reference TRBV5-4 and TRBJ2-2 provide the parts outside the CDR3, is ETGVTQSPTHLIKTRGQQVTLRCSSQSGHNTVSWYQQALGQGPQFIFQYYREEENGRGNFPPRFSGLQFPNYSSELNVNALELDDSALYLCASSLIWGTNGGELFFGEGSRLTVL.